This TCR beta chain was sequenced during a study of OX40 agonist ivuxolimab in advanced cancers. About the research overall: Patients were dosed intravenously with ivuxolimab at 0.01 to 10 mg/kg every 2 weeks.

Method: immunoSEQ multiplex PCR; TCRdb's copy keeps in-frame clones and lacks some. The table includes about 69,000 clones, approximately 90% detected once. There are 11 residues in the CDR3. V was clipped by 5 bases and J by 5 bases, with 7 bases between them. Germline CDR1 MDHEN, CDR2 SYDVKM. Remarks on this clone: Other DNA sequences from this sample encode an identical CDR3 as well.

This sequence joins TRBV28 and TRBJ2-7; D is uncertain. This receptor was identified in an adult with an advanced solid tumor such as melanoma, head and neck, liver or kidney cancer. The starting material was CD4+ or CD8+ T cells sorted from blood, obtained in a trial of the OX40 agonist ivuxolimab. For the CDR3, the DNA is TGTGCCAGCAGTCTCAGGAACGAGCAGTACTTC. This sequence encodes CASSLRNEQYF.